This TCR beta chain originates from a study of OX40 agonist ivuxolimab in advanced cancers. With respect to the entire study: Ivuxolimab was a fully human IgG2 agonistic monoclonal antibody targeting the costimulatory receptor OX40 (CD134). The paper covers the monotherapy dose-escalation part of the phase I ivuxolimab trial, which included N of about 56 patients. A male proportion of roughly 80% and a mean age of approximately 55 years, ranging from 23 to 79, were recorded for the dose-escalation cohort. Of the approximately 50 dose-escalation patients, hepatocellular carcinoma was present in roughly 19, melanoma in approximately 15, renal cell carcinoma in 9 and head and neck cancer in 9. Partial responses occurred in three dose-escalation patients: two with cutaneous melanoma and one with hepatocellular carcinoma. Peripheral TCRbeta sequencing aimed to test whether ivuxolimab altered TCR sequence diversity and caused clonal T-cell expansion. Patients were allowed to have had prior anti-PD-1, anti-PD-L1 or anti-CTLA-4 therapy, and more than 30% of the dose-escalation patients had previously received checkpoint inhibitors. Intravenous ivuxolimab was administered to patients every 2 weeks at six dose levels: 0.01, 0.1, 0.3, 1.5, 3 and 10 mg/kg.

About this clone: Its antigen remains unidentified. Within one base of it there is no much larger clone, and no base qualities were kept.

Genomic DNA was extracted from sorted cells for sequencing of the TCRbeta CDR3 region. TCRbeta CDR3 regions were sequenced using the immunoSEQ Assay. TCRdb retrieved this table from immuneACCESS and kept in-frame rearrangements only. Not all clones are present; in checked studies, unresolved V genes account for under half, and no reason is known for the remainder. The sample has around 80,000 clones on record, around four fifths of them singletons. 5.5% to 8.5% of the sample goes to the ten largest clones. The trial excluded patients who had a history of autoimmune disease or who were on systemic immunosuppression. Peripheral blood for TCR sequencing was collected from all dose cohorts at baseline, on cycle 4 day 1, and on cycle 7 day 1. The samples were drawn from a first-in-human, open-label, multicenter phase I dose-escalation trial of ivuxolimab. Adults with locally advanced or metastatic head and neck squamous cell, hepatocellular, melanoma or renal cell carcinoma were enrolled in the trial. CD4+ and CD8+ T cells were sorted separately from peripheral blood before TCR sequencing.

The paper as a whole reports these results and caveats: Low levels of normalized T-cell clonal expansion were also shown by some nonresponding patients. At doses from 0.1 to 3.0 mg/kg, clonal expansion was seen in both CD4+ and CD8+ blood T cells between baseline and week 6. The antigen specificity of the peripheral T cells that underwent clonal expansion was not determined. After ivuxolimab, CD8+ T cells had more expanded clones than CD4+ T cells on average. In partial responders in the 0.1-3.0 mg/kg groups, normalized peripheral clonal expansion was found to be among the lowest, especially among CD8+ T cells.

The sequence was collected from an adult with an advanced solid tumor such as melanoma, head and neck, liver or kidney cancer. Sequencing used CD4+ or CD8+ T cells sorted from blood, obtained in a trial of the OX40 agonist ivuxolimab.

The CDR3 protein sequence reads: CASSLGGGSSYEQYF. The nucleotides are TGTGCCAGCAGCTTAGGGGGGGGTTCCAGCTACGAGCAGTACTTC. The sequence links TRBV7-9 to TRBJ2-7, with 7 middle bases fitting TRBD2. The CDR3 measures 15 amino acids from cysteine to phenylalanine. Only the CDR3 region is kept as DNA, spanning 45 bases read in frame from base 1. The germline V gene (reference sequence) provides CDR1 SEHNR and CDR2 FQNEAQ. Trimming leaves V shorter by 1 base and J shorter by 3 bases, with the junction holding 6 bases beyond the gene matches.